Here is one T cell receptor (beta chain) with its context. Extractions gave at least 6 micrograms of total RNA per sample. This entry is derived from a study of blood T cells in healthy people across ages. The second PCR ran about 6 to 11 cycles with a sample-barcoded 5' primer and J-beta primers. Using its own MiXCR run on the 5' RACE reads, TCRdb lists one record per CDR3 protein. The sample records 1.5 million or so distinct CDR3 sequences, roughly two fifths being singletons. There are 14 residues in the CDR3. Between the trimmed V and J ends, which lost 5 bases and 4 bases, there was a span of 12 bases.

This clonotype was sampled from a woman aged 18-29 years in good health. The chain employs TRBV12-3 or TRBV12-4 and TRBJ1-5; D call uncertain. Sequencing was carried out using blood. CDR3 bases: TGTGCCAGCAGTCTTTCACTCGTGAATCAGCCCCAGCATTTT. Its translation is CASSLSLVNQPQHF.